What follows are 6 T cell receptor beta chains derived from one specimen sequenced in a study of human T cells and chemical hapten exposure. Time point indicated: pre-sensitization, week 0. Treatment of the sample: therapeutic diphenylcyclopropenone sensitization with weekly scalp DPC. Unfractionated whole blood yielded total RNA. Via MiXCR, TCRdb re-called the RACE reads, giving one row per CDR3 protein. Among over 50,000 distinct CDR3 sequences listed, around a tenth were seen once. The sequences come from whole blood, collected in connection with sensitization to the hapten diphenylcyclopropenone (DPC). The origin of the receptors is a woman aged 25 to 39 with alopecia areata. Some clones in this sample may be carry-over from other donors' samples.

There are many counts of this clonotype. This sequence joins TRBV20-1 and TRBJ1-5; TRBD1 aligns across 8 bases. The CDR3 runs 14 residues. The V and J ends lost 4 bases and 7 bases, in that order; junction bases with no gene match: 9. Germline lookup yields CDR1 DFQATT and CDR2 SNEGSKA (reference sequence). DNA of the CDR3: TGCAGTGCTATTCCGGGACAGGTCAGACAGCCCCAGCATTTT. This sequence encodes CSAIPGQVRQPQHF.

This clonotype showed up just a few times. This sequence joins TRBV12-5 and TRBJ1-1; a possible D gene is TRBD1 (5 bases). The CDR3 has 14 amino acids. Trimming left V 8 bases short and J 4 bases short, with 17 bases between. Germline assignment: CDR1 LGHNT and CDR2 FRNRAP. This CDR3 reads CASLGAGRLTEAFF. The CDR3 DNA is TGTGCTAGTTTAGGGGCAGGGAGGCTCACTGAAGCTTTCTTT.

The sample holds a few counts of this clonotype. This chain links TRBV7-2 with TRBJ1-5, with a tentative D call TRBD1 (5 bases). The CDR3 length is 15 residues. The V end was cut by 0 bases, the J end by 4 bases, with 10 bases between. From germline, CDR1 is SGHTA and CDR2 FQGNSA. The CDR3 loop is CASSLAGQGNQPQHF. CDR3 nucleotide sequence: TGTGCCAGCAGCTTAGCGGGGCAGGGTAATCAGCCCCAGCATTTT. The full variable domain, its missing parts supplied by reference TRBV7-2 and TRBJ1-5, is GAGVSQSPSNKVTEKGKDVELRCDPISGHTALYWYRQSLGQGLEFLIYFQGNSAPDKSGLPSDRFSAERTGGSVSTLTIQRTQQEDSAVYLCASSLAGQGNQPQHFGDGTRLSIL.

The chain has TRBV5-1 and TRBJ2-3, with TRBD2 matching 7 bases. Germline V gene lookup returns CDR1 SGHRS and CDR2 YFSETQ. V was clipped by 1 base and J by 2 bases; unmatched bases: 4. The CDR3 spans 15 residues. CDR3 bases: TGCGCCAGCAGCTTGCCAGCGGGAAACACAGATACGCAGTATTTT. It translates to CASSLPAGNTDTQYF.

The V gene is TRBV5-5, the J gene TRBJ2-7, with D tentatively TRBD1 or TRBD2 (5 bases each). The germline CDR1 and CDR2 sequences are SGHKS and YYEKEE (reference sequence). Trimming left V 4 bases short and J 2 bases short, with 16 bases between. The CDR3 has 15 amino acids. The CDR3 nucleotides read TGTGCCAGCAGCCCCGGGACGGATTCCACCTACGAGCAGTACTTC. Translating it yields CASSPGTDSTYEQYF.

This clonotype was counted ten times or more. The chain joins TRBV29-1 to TRBJ2-7, with TRBD1 as a possible D gene (5 bases). CDR1 is SQVTM, CDR2 ANQGSEA, per germline. There are 15 residues in the CDR3. V dropped 0 bases and J dropped 3 bases, with 15 bases sitting between them. The CDR3 loop reads CSVEDPQGRGYEQYF. The CDR3 DNA reads as TGCAGCGTTGAAGATCCCCAGGGAAGGGGCTACGAGCAGTACTTC.